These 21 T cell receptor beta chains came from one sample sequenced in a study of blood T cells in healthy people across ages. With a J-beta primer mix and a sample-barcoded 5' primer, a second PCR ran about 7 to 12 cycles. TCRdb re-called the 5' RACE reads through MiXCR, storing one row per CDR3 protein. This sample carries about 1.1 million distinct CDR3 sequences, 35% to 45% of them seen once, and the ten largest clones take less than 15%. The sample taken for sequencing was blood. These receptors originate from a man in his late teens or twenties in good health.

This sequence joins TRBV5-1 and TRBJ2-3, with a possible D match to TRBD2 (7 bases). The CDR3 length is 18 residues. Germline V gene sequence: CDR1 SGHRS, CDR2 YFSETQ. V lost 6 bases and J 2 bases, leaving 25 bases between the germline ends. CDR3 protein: CASTTGGLAHLLTDTQYF. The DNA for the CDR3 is TGCGCCAGCACAACCGGGGGGCTAGCTCATCTTCTCACAGATACGCAGTATTTT.

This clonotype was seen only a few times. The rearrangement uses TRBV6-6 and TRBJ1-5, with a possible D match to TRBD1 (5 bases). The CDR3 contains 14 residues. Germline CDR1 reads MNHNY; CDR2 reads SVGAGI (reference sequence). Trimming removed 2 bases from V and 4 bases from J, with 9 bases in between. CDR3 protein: CASSYEGRNQPQHF. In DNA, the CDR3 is TGTGCCAGCAGTTACGAGGGGCGGAATCAGCCCCAGCATTTT.

CDR3 DNA sequence: TGCGCCAGCAGTCCTCGGGGGGACCTAGAGCGAAACACCATATATTTT. Residues: CASSPRGDLERNTIYF. The rearrangement links TRBV4-1 to TRBJ1-3, with D possibly being TRBD1 (5 bases). CDR1 is MGHRA and CDR2 is YSYEKL in the germline V gene. CDR3 length equals 16 residues. The V end lost 6 bases, the J end lost 5 bases, and 20 bases lay between the germline ends.

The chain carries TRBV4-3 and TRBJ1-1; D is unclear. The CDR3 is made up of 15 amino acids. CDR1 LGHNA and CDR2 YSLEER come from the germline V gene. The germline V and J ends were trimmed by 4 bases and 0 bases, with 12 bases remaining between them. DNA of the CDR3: TGCGCCAGCAGCCCCACCGGACTAGTGAACACTGAAGCTTTCTTT. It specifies CASSPTGLVNTEAFF.

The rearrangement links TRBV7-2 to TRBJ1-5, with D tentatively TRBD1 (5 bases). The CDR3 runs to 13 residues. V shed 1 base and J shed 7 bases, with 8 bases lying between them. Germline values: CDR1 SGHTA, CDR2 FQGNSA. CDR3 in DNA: TGTGCCAGCAGCTTAGAGGGGCCCCAGCCCCAGCATTTT. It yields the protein CASSLEGPQPQHF.

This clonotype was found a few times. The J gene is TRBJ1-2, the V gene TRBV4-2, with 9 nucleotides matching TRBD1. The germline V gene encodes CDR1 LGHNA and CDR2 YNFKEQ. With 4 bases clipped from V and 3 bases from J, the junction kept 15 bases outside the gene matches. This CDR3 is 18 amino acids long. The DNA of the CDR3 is TGTGCCAGCAGCCCAGAGACAGCCCTGGGACAGGGCGACTATGGCTACACCTTC. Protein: CASSPETALGQGDYGYTF.

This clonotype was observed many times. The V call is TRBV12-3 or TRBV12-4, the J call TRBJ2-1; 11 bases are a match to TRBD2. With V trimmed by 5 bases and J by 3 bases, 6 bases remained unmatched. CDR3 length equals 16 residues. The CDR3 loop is CASSHSSGGNYNEQFF. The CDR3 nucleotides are TGTGCCAGCAGTCACTCTAGCGGGGGGAACTACAATGAGCAGTTCTTC.

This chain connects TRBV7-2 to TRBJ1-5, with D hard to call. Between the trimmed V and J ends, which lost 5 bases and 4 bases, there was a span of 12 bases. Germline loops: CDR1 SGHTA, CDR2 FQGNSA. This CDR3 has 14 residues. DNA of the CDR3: TGTGCCAGCAGCGTAGAGCAGGTTAATCAGCCCCAGCATTTT. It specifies CASSVEQVNQPQHF.

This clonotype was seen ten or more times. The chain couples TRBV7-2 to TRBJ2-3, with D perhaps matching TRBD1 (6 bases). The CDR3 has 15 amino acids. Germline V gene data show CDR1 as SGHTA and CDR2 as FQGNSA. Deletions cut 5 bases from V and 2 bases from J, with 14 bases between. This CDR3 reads CASSPRTDLTDTQYF. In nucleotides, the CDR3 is TGTGCCAGCAGCCCCCGGACAGATCTCACAGATACGCAGTATTTT.

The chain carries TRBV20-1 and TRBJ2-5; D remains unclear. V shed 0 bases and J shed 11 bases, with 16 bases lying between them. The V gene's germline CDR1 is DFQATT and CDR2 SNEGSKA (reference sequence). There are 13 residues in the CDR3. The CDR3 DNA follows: TGCAGTGCTAGAGATGGGCACCATGATGAGCAGTACTTC. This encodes CSARDGHHDEQYF.

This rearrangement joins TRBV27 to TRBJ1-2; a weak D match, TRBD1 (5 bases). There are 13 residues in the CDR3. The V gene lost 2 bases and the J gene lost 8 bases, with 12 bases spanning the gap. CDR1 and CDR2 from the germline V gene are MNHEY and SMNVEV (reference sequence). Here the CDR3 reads CASSLGALWGYTF. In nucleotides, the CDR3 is TGTGCCAGCAGTTTAGGGGCGCTGTGGGGCTACACCTTC.

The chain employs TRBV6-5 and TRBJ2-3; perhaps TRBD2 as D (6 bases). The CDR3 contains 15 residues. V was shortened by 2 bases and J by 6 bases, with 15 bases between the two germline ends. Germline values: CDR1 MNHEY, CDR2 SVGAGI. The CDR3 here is CASSYEEGPGDTQYF. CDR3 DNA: TGTGCCAGCAGTTACGAGGAGGGGCCAGGGGATACGCAGTATTTT.

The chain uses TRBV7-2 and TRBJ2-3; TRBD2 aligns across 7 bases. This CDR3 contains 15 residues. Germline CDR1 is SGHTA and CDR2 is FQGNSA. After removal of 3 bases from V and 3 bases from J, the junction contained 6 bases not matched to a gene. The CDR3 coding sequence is TGTGCCAGCAGCTTTGCGGGGGTCGATACAGATACGCAGTATTTT. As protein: CASSFAGVDTDTQYF.

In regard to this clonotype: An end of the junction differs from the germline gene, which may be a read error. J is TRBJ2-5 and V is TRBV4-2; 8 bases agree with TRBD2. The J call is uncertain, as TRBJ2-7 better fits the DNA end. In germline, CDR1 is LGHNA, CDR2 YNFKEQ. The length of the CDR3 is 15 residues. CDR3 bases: TGTGTCAGCAGTCAAGCCCTAACGGGGGGGTACGAGCAGTACTTC. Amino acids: CVSSQALTGGYEQYF.

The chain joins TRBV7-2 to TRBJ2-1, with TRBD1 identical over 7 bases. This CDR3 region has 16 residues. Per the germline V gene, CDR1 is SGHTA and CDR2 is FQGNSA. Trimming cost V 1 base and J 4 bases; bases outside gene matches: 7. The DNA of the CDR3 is TGTGCCAGCAGCTTAGTGCGACAGGGCCTATACAATGAGCAGTTCTTC. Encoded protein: CASSLVRQGLYNEQFF.

The CDR3 is CSARTLNEQFF. In DNA, the CDR3 is TGCAGTGCTAGGACCCTCAATGAGCAGTTCTTC. The J gene is TRBJ2-1, the V gene TRBV20-1, with D uncertain. From germline, CDR1 is DFQATT and CDR2 SNEGSKA (reference sequence). V dropped 3 bases and J dropped 6 bases, with 6 bases sitting between them. The CDR3 has 11 residues.

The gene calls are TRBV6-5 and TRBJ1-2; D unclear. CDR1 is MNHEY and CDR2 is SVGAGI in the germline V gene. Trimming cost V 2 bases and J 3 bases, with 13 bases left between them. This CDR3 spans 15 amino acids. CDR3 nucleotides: TGTGCCAGCAGTTACGGGTATCAGGTTGACTATGGCTACACCTTC. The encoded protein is CASSYGYQVDYGYTF.

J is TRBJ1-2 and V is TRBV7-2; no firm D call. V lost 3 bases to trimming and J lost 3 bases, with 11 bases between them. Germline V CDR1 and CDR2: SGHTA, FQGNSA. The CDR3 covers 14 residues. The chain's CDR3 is CASSFAGRDYGYTF. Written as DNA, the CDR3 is TGTGCCAGCAGCTTTGCCGGCCGGGACTATGGCTACACCTTC.

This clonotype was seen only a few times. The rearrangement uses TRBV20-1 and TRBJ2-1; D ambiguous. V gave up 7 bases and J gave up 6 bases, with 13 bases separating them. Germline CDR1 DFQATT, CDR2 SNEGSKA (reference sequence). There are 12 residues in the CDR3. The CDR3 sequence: CSGLPDPNEQFF. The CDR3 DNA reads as TGCAGTGGCTTGCCTGACCCCAATGAGCAGTTCTTC.

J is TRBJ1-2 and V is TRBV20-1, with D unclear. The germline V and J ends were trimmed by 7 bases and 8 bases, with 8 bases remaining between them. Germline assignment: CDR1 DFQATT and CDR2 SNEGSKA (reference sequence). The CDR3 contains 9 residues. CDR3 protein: CSVRVGYTF. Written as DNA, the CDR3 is TGCAGTGTTAGGGTAGGCTACACCTTC.

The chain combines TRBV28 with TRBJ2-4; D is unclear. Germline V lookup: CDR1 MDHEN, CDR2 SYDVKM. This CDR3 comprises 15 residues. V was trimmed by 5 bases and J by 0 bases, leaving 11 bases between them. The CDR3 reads CASSNQAVAKNIQYF. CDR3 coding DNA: TGTGCCAGCAGTAATCAAGCAGTAGCCAAAAACATTCAGTACTTC.